The clone carrying this T cell receptor (beta chain) was seen more than once but under ten times. The same CDR3 arises from other DNA sequences in this sample as well. These data come from a study of blood T cell repertoires in COVID-19. As for the study in general: T cells, B-cell-depleted T cells, or PBMCs supplied cDNA or gDNA.

The data were produced by immunoSEQ multiplex PCR, yet TCRdb's version contains in-frame clones alone and is incomplete. Altogether approximately 160,000 clones are present, 84% being singletons, with the ten largest covering roughly 14%. The CDR3 runs to 13 residues. The germline CDR1 and CDR2 sequences are SGHDT and YYEEEE. Trimming stripped 0 bases from V and 2 bases from J, with 5 bases between. The sequence derives from a young man with active or convalescent COVID-19. The sample comprised peripheral blood. The chain carries TRBV5-6 and TRBJ1-2; no clear D. As DNA, the CDR3 is TGTGCCAGCAGCTTGGTACAGAACTATGGCTACACCTTC. As protein: CASSLVQNYGYTF.